The 15 T cell receptor beta chains below all came from one sample that was sequenced in a study of T cell responses to AZD1222 COVID-19 vaccine (dated by TCRdb to the early 2020s). Libraries were made using the immunoSEQ multiplex PCR assay. This is the immuneACCESS table as TCRdb keeps it, with only in-frame sequences that have V and J called. A part of the clones is gone; compared with another copy, unresolved V genes explain less than half, and the rest is unexplained. This sample lists over 130,000 clones; just over 90% were detected once. Roughly 5% of the sample is taken by the ten largest. This specimen's time point label, per the study, means: baseline before first vaccination. Source: peripheral blood, taken on day 0 of AZD1222 vaccination. The receptors shown here come from an adult in good health.

This sequence joins TRBV9 and TRBJ2-7; 9 bases fit TRBD2. This CDR3 has 15 residues. Trimming cost V 2 bases and J 4 bases; bases outside gene matches: 7. CDR1 and CDR2 (germline): SGDLS, YYNGEE. In nucleotides, the CDR3 is TGTGCCAGCAGCGTCGGCGGGAGGGCTCTTTACGAGCAGTACTTC. Translation gives CASSVGGRALYEQYF.

The chain is built from TRBV5-1 and TRBJ2-3, with TRBD2 as a possible D gene (6 bases). In germline, CDR1 is SGHRS, CDR2 YFSETQ. The CDR3 contains 14 residues. V was trimmed by 2 bases and J by 1 base, leaving 8 bases between them. CDR3 in DNA: TGCGCCAGCAGCTTCGCGGGGCGCACAGATACGCAGTATTTT. Protein sequence: CASSFAGRTDTQYF.

V is TRBV6-5 and J is TRBJ1-2, with 8 bases that match TRBD1. The CDR3 contains 14 residues. The V segment lost 6 bases and the J segment 8 bases; nucleotides outside the gene matches: 11. In germline, CDR1 is MNHEY, CDR2 SVGAGI. Written as DNA, the CDR3 is TGTGCCAGCAGAGACCGTTGGACAGGGCACGGCTACACCTTC. Its translation: CASRDRWTGHGYTF.

The V gene is TRBV27, the J gene TRBJ2-3; tentatively, D is TRBD1 (7 bases). Trimming removed 0 bases at V and 2 bases at J, with 18 bases between. Germline assignment: CDR1 MNHEY and CDR2 SMNVEV (reference sequence). The CDR3 is made up of 18 amino acids. The CDR3 DNA follows: TGTGCCAGCAGTTTATCCGCAGGGGGGCGGCCCCACACAGATACGCAGTATTTT. Protein: CASSLSAGGRPHTDTQYF.

The chain employs TRBV13 and TRBJ2-3; 8 nucleotides align to TRBD2. The CDR3 extends over 15 amino acids. Germline trimming cut 1 base from V and 6 bases from J; bases unmatched to any gene: 6. Germline V gives CDR1 PRHDT, CDR2 FYEKMQ (reference sequence). Here the CDR3 reads CASSLVAGKFDTQYF. The CDR3, as DNA: TGTGCCAGCAGCTTAGTAGCGGGGAAGTTTGATACGCAGTATTTT.

The chain has TRBV6-4 and TRBJ1-6, with TRBD1 identical over 7 bases. The CDR3 covers 17 residues. Germline CDR1 is MRHNA and CDR2 is SNTAGT. Germline trimming cut 10 bases from V and 10 bases from J; bases unmatched to any gene: 22. CDR3 in DNA: TGTGCCAACCCGAAGAGCCTAGACAGGGCTATAGGGTCACCCCTCCACTTT. This gives the protein CANPKSLDRAIGSPLHF.

The chain couples TRBV7-9 to TRBJ2-7; 8 bases are shared with TRBD2. Germline CDR1 and CDR2: SEHNR and FQNEAQ (reference sequence). V lost 5 bases to trimming and J lost 7 bases; unmatched junction nucleotides: 10. The CDR3 is 14 residues long. The CDR3 protein is CASSLIAGFGEQYF. CDR3 in DNA: TGTGCCAGCAGCCTAATAGCGGGATTTGGTGAGCAGTACTTC.

The chain uses TRBV5-1 and TRBJ1-2; TRBD1 aligns across 7 bases. The trim removed 4 bases at V and 6 bases at J, leaving 15 bases unmatched. The V gene's germline CDR1 is SGHRS and CDR2 YFSETQ. This CDR3 is 16 amino acids long. CDR3 bases: TGCGCCAGCAGCCTACCTCCAACAGGGGTTGACAATGGCTACACCTTC. Translation: CASSLPPTGVDNGYTF.

This sequence joins TRBV9 and TRBJ1-1; TRBD1 might be the D (6 bases). This CDR3 region has 15 residues. The V gene lost 6 bases and the J gene lost 1 base, with 16 bases spanning the gap. Germline V lookup: CDR1 SGDLS, CDR2 YYNGEE. The CDR3 reads CASNRLQGSNTEAFF. Written as DNA, the CDR3 is TGTGCCAGCAATCGTTTACAGGGATCGAACACTGAAGCTTTCTTT.

The table lists this clone with a few counts. The chain is built from TRBV28 and TRBJ1-5; a possible D gene is TRBD1 (6 bases). Germline CDR1 is MDHEN and CDR2 is SYDVKM. There are 16 residues in the CDR3. The V end was cut by 3 bases, the J end by 4 bases, with 16 bases between. CDR3 amino acids: CASSFRGGQGNQPQHF. In DNA, the CDR3 is TGTGCCAGCAGTTTTCGGGGGGGACAAGGTAATCAGCCCCAGCATTTT.

The chain joins TRBV9 to TRBJ1-4; D call uncertain. The CDR3 covers 12 residues. The V and J ends lost 0 bases and 6 bases respectively, with 3 bases between them. The V gene's germline CDR1 is SGDLS and CDR2 YYNGEE. The CDR3 sequence is CASSVVYEKLFF. CDR3 nucleotide sequence: TGTGCCAGCAGCGTAGTTTATGAAAAACTGTTTTTT.

The rearrangement uses TRBV9 and TRBJ2-1; either TRBD1 or TRBD2 may fit D (6 bases each). The germline V gene encodes CDR1 SGDLS and CDR2 YYNGEE. There are 15 residues in the CDR3. The V end was cut by 2 bases, the J end by 4 bases, with 13 bases between. The chain's CDR3 is CASSVSGGGYNEQFF. The CDR3 DNA sequence: TGTGCCAGCAGCGTTAGCGGAGGGGGGTACAATGAGCAGTTCTTC.

This clone has a single count. The rearrangement uses TRBV5-4 and TRBJ2-1; TRBD2 matches at 9 bases. V lost 2 bases, J lost 1 base, and 4 bases stayed unmatched. The V gene's germline CDR1 is SGHNT and CDR2 YYREEE (reference sequence). CDR3 length: 16 amino acids. Here the CDR3 DNA reads TGTGCCAGCAGCTTAGGCGGGAGGGCGTCCTACAATGAGCAGTTCTTC. It yields the protein CASSLGGRASYNEQFF.

The chain links TRBV15 to TRBJ2-3; D is ambiguous. The V and J ends lost 0 bases and 0 bases respectively, with 10 bases between them. Germline V gene data show CDR1 as LNHNV and CDR2 as YYDKDF (reference sequence). This CDR3 has 16 residues. CDR3 nucleotide sequence: TGTGCCACCAGCAGAGATATCAGCCAAAGCACAGATACGCAGTATTTT. Amino acids: CATSRDISQSTDTQYF. Full variable domain (outside the CDR3, taken from reference TRBV15 and TRBJ2-3): DAMVIQNPRYQVTQFGKPVTLSCSQTLNHNVMYWYQQKSSQAPKLLFHYYDKDFNNEADTPDNFQSRRPNTSFCFLDIRSPGLGDTAMYLCATSRDISQSTDTQYFGPGTRLTVL.

This clone was observed once. The chain has TRBV5-4 and TRBJ1-2; D may be TRBD1 (6 bases). V was clipped by 4 bases and J by 2 bases, with 15 bases between them. The CDR3 loop spans 15 amino acids. Germline V gene data show CDR1 as SGHNT and CDR2 as YYREEE (reference sequence). CDR3 sequence reads: CASSILNRANYGYTF. The CDR3 DNA reads TGTGCCAGCAGCATACTTAACAGGGCCAACTATGGCTACACCTTC.